The T cell receptor (beta chain) under discussion was sequenced for a study of blood T cell repertoires in COVID-19. Background on the study: Italy, Spain and the United States were the sources of the convalescent and acute COVID-19 samples.

Germline CDR1 MRHNA, CDR2 SNTAGT. Unmatched junction bases numbered 8, after V lost 8 bases and J lost 6 bases. This CDR3 contains 13 residues. Followed longitudinally, the Seattle patients had been enrolled during active infection. Clones were sequenced by immunoSEQ multiplex PCR, and TCRdb holds only the in-frame ones, with some missing. The sample records about 150,000 clones, almost 85% being singletons. The sample consisted of peripheral blood. The clonotype comes from a woman older than 75 with COVID-19, enrolled during active disease. J is TRBJ2-3 and V is TRBV6-4; 7 bases agree with TRBD2. CDR3 in amino acids: CASGLTSVDTQYF. The CDR3 bases are TGTGCCAGCGGCCTTACTAGCGTGGATACGCAGTATTTT.